This TCR beta chain was observed in a study of control samples from healthy donors and cancer patients. The CDR3 loop spans 18 amino acids. J gave up 4 bases and V 6 bases, and 14 bases lay outside the gene matches. Germline V lookup: CDR1 MNHEY, CDR2 SMNVEV (reference sequence). TCRdb keeps only in-frame clones here, not all; method: immunoSEQ multiplex PCR. The table shows about 80,000 clones, with around nine tenths occurring only once. The V gene is TRBV27, the J gene TRBJ1-3; TRBD1 matches at 11 bases. This receptor was taken from a man aged 50 to 59 in good health. Sequences were obtained from blood. CDR3 DNA: TGTGCCAGCAGAAAGATATTCGGACAGGGGGCGATGGGAAACACCATATATTTT. It specifies CASRKIFGQGAMGNTIYF.